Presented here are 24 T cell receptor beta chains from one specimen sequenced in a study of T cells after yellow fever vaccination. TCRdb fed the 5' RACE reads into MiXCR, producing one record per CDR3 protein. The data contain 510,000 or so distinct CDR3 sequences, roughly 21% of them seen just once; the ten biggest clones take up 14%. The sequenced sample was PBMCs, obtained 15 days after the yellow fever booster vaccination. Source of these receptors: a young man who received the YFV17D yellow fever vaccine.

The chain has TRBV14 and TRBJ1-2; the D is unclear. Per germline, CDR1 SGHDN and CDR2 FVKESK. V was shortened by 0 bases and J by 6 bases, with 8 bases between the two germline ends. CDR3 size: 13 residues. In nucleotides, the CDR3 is TGTGCCAGCAGCCAAGATCGCCAGGATGGCTACACCTTC. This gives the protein CASSQDRQDGYTF.

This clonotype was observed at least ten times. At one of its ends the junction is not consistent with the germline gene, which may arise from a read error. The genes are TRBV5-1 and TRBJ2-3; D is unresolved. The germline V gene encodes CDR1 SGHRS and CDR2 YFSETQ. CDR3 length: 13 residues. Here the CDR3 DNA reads TGTGCCAGCAGCTTAGGGAACACAGATACGCAGTATTTT. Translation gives CASSLGNTDTQYF.

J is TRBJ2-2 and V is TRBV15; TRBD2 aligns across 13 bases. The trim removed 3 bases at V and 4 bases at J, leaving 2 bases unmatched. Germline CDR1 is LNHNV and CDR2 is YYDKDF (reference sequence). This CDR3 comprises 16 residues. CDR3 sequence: CATSRGLAGRTGELFF. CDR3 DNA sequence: TGTGCCACCAGCAGGGGACTAGCGGGACGCACCGGGGAGCTGTTTTTT.

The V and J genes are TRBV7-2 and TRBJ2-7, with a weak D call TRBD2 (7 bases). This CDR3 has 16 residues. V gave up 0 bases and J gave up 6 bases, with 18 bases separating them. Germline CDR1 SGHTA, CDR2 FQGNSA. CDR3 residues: CASSLARGGRASEQYF. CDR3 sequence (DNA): TGTGCCAGCAGCTTAGCCCGCGGGGGCAGGGCGTCCGAGCAGTACTTC. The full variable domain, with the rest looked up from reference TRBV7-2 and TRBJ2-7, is GAGVSQSPSNKVTEKGKDVELRCDPISGHTALYWYRQSLGQGLEFLIYFQGNSAPDKSGLPSDRFSAERTGGSVSTLTIQRTQQEDSAVYLCASSLARGGRASEQYFGPGTRLTVT.

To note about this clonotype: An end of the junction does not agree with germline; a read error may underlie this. The CDR3 DNA follows: TGTGCCATCAGTTACCCCGGATCCTCCTACGAGCAGTACTTC. It translates to CAISYPGSSYEQYF. The rearrangement joins TRBV28 to TRBJ2-7; D is uncertain. The CDR3 consists of 14 residues. CDR1 and CDR2 from the germline V gene are MDHEN and SYDVKM.

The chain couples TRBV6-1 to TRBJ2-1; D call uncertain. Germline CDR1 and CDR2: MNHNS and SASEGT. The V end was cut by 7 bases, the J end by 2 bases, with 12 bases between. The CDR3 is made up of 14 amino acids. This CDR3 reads CASTPHPAYNEQFF. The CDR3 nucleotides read TGTGCCAGCACCCCCCACCCCGCCTACAATGAGCAGTTCTTC.

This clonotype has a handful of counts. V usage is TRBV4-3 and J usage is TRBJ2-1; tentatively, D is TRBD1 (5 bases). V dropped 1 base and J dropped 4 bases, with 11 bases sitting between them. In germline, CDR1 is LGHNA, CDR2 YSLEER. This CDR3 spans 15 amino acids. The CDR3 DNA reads TGCGCCAGCAGCCAAGGACAGACTCCTTACAATGAGCAGTTCTTC. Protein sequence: CASSQGQTPYNEQFF.

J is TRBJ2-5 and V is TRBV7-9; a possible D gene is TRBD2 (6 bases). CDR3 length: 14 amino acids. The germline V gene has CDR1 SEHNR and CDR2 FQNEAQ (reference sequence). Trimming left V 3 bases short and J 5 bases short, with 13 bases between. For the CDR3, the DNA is TGTGCCAGCAGCTTCCCTGAGGCGGGGGAGACCCAGTACTTC. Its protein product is CASSFPEAGETQYF.

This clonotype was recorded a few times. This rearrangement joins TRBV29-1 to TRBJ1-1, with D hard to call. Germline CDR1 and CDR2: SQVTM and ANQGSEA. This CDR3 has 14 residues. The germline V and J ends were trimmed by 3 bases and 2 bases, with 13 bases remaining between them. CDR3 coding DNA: TGCAGCGTTGAGAGAGGGCAAATTAACACTGAAGCTTTCTTT. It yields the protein CSVERGQINTEAFF.

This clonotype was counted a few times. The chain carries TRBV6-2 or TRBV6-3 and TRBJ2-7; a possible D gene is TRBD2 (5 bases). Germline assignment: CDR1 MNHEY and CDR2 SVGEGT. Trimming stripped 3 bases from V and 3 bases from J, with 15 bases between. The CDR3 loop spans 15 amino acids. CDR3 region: CASSYSEEGSYEQYF. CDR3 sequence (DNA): TGTGCCAGCAGTTATTCGGAAGAAGGGAGCTACGAGCAGTACTTC.

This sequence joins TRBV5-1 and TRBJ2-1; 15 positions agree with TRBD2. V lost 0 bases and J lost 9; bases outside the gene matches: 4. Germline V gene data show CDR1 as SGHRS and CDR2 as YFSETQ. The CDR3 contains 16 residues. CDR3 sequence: CASSLDGLAGGGEQFF. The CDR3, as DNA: TGCGCCAGCAGCTTGGACGGACTAGCGGGAGGGGGTGAGCAGTTCTTC.

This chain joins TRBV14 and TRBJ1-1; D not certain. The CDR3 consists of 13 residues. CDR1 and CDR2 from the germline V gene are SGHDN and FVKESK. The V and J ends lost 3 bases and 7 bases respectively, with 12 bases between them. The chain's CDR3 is CASSQTPGSEAFF. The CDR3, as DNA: TGTGCCAGCAGCCAGACGCCGGGGAGTGAAGCTTTCTTT.

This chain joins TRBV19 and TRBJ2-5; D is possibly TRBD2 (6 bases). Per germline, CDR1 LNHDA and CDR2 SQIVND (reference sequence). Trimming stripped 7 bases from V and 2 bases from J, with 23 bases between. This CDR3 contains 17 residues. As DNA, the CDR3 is TGTGCCAGTACATACGGGAGCGGCATCGGGCCGCAAGAGACCCAGTACTTC. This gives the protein CASTYGSGIGPQETQYF.

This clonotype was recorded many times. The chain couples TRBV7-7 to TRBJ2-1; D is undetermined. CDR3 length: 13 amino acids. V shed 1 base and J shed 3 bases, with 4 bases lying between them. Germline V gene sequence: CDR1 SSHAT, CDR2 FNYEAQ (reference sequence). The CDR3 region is CASSLEVYNEQFF. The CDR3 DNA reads TGTGCCAGCAGCTTAGAGGTCTACAATGAGCAGTTCTTC. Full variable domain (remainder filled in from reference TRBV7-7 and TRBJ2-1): GAGVSQSPRYKVTKRGQDVTLRCDPISSHATLYWYQQALGQGPEFLTYFNYEAQPDKSGLPSDRFSAERPEGSISTLTIQRTEQRDSAMYRCASSLEVYNEQFFGPGTRLTVL.

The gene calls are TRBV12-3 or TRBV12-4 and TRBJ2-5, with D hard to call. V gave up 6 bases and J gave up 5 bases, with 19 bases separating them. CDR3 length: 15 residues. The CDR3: CASRYLGRNAETQYF. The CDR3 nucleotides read TGTGCCAGCAGATACCTTGGGCGGAATGCGGAGACCCAGTACTTC.

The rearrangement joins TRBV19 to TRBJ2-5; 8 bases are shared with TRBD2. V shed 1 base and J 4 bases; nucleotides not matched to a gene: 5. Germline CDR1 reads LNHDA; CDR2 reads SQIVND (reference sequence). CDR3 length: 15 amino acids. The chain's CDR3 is CASSIAGGPRETQYF. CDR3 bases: TGTGCCAGTAGTATAGCGGGAGGGCCGAGAGAGACCCAGTACTTC.

This chain's CDR3 is CASSLGWRELRGEQYF. The CDR3 nucleotides are TGCGCCAGCAGCTTGGGCTGGCGGGAGTTACGGGGCGAGCAGTACTTC. The rearrangement uses TRBV5-1 and TRBJ2-7; 7 bases are shared with TRBD2. Germline lookup yields CDR1 SGHRS and CDR2 YFSETQ. The trim removed 0 bases at V and 6 bases at J, leaving 12 bases unmatched. The CDR3 is 16 residues long.

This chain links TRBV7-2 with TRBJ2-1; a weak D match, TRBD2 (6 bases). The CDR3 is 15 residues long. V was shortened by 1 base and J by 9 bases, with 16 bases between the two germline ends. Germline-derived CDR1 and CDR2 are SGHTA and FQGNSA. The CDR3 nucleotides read TGTGCCAGCAGCTTAGAGCCGGGAGAGATGAGTGAGCAGTTCTTC. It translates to CASSLEPGEMSEQFF.

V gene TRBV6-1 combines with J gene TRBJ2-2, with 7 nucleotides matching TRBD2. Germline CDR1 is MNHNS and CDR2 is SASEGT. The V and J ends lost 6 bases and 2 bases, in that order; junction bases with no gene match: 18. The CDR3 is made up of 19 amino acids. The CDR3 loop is CASSLFLPGGTTNTGELFF. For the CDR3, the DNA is TGTGCCAGCAGCCTATTCCTTCCCGGTGGGACTACCAACACCGGGGAGCTGTTTTTT.

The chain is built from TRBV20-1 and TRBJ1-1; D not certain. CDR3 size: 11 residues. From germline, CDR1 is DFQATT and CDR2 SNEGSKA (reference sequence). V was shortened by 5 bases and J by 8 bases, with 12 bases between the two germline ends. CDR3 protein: CSALGREEAFF. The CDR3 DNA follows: TGCAGTGCTCTAGGACGCGAAGAAGCTTTCTTT.

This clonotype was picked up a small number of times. The CDR3: CASSPAFTEASYNEQFF. The CDR3 DNA reads TGTGCCAGCAGCCCCGCCTTCACTGAGGCATCTTACAATGAGCAGTTCTTC. The chain joins TRBV7-2 to TRBJ2-1; D remains ambiguous. Germline CDR1 is SGHTA and CDR2 is FQGNSA. With 5 bases removed from V and 4 bases from J, the gap between germline ends came to 21 bases. The length of the CDR3 is 17 residues.

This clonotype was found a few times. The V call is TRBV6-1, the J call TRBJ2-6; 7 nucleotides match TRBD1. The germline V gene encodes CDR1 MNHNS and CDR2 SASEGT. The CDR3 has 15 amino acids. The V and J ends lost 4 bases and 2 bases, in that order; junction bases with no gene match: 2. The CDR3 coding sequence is TGTGCCAGCAGTGCCAGGGGGACTGGGGCCAACGTCCTGACTTTC. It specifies CASSARGTGANVLTF.

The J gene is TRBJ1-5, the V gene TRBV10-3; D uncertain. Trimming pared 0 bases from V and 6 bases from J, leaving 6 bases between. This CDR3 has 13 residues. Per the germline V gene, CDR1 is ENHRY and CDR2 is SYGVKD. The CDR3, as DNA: TGTGCCATCAGTGAGTCTGTGGGTCAGCCCCAGCATTTT. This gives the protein CAISESVGQPQHF.

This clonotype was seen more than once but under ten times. In DNA form, the CDR3 reads TGTGCCAGCACCCGAGCGGAAGGGAGGGCAGATACGCAGTATTTT. As protein: CASTRAEGRADTQYF. This chain uses TRBV9 with TRBJ2-3; 7 bases match TRBD2. V lost 6 bases to trimming and J lost 4 bases; unmatched junction nucleotides: 11. The CDR3 sequence is 15 residues long. Germline V lookup: CDR1 SGDLS, CDR2 YYNGEE.